These 14 T cell receptor beta chains originate from one sample sequenced in a study of blood T cell repertoires in COVID-19. Repertoires were generated with immunoSEQ multiplex PCR, while TCRdb's copy carries only in-frame clones and drops some. This table has about 240,000 clones, about 93% appearing once. The source material was peripheral blood. Source of these receptors: a man younger than 45 with COVID-19, enrolled during active disease.

The V gene is TRBV7-3, the J gene TRBJ2-5, with D perhaps TRBD2 (5 bases). Germline lookup yields CDR1 SGHTA and CDR2 FQGTGA. The ends were cut back, 5 bases at V and 5 bases at J, with 21 bases in the middle. The CDR3 totals 16 residues. The CDR3 DNA reads TGTGCCAGCAGCCCACACCCCCGGACTTTAGGGGAGACCCAGTACTTC. It encodes CASSPHPRTLGETQYF.

The genes are TRBV27 and TRBJ1-5, with D unresolved. V lost 8 bases, J lost 4 bases, and 18 bases lay in between. Looked up from germline, CDR1 is MNHEY and CDR2 is SMNVEV (reference sequence). The CDR3 has 15 amino acids. The CDR3 nucleotides are TGTGCCAGCGGGAGGATCGACGGAGTTAATCAGCCCCAGCATTTT. It specifies CASGRIDGVNQPQHF.

The V and J genes are TRBV7-3 and TRBJ1-6; tentative D call: TRBD1 (6 bases). The CDR3 is made up of 16 amino acids. In germline, CDR1 is SGHTA, CDR2 FQGTGA. Trimming cost V 3 bases and J 7 bases, with 16 bases left between them. DNA of the CDR3: TGTGCCAGCAGCTTGTTTGGGGGCGATATAAATTCACCCCTCCACTTT. Translated: CASSLFGGDINSPLHF.

DNA of the CDR3: TGTGCCAGCAGTTTGGACTCCCTCTACAATGAGCAGTTCTTC. Protein product: CASSLDSLYNEQFF. The V and J genes are TRBV27 and TRBJ2-1; D perhaps matches TRBD2 (5 bases). The CDR3 runs to 14 residues. Germline V gene sequence: CDR1 MNHEY, CDR2 SMNVEV (reference sequence). V was pared by 3 bases and J by 3 bases, with 9 bases between.

The J gene is TRBJ2-7, the V gene TRBV11-3; TRBD2 matches 11 bases. J gave up 2 bases and V 5 bases, and 5 bases lay outside the gene matches. Germline CDR1 SGHNT, CDR2 YENEEA. This CDR3 is 15 amino acids long. CDR3 amino acids: CASSPTSGNTYEQYF. CDR3 nucleotide sequence: TGTGCCAGCAGCCCGACTAGCGGGAATACCTACGAGCAGTACTTC. The full variable domain, in which reference TRBV11-3 and TRBJ2-7 provide the parts outside the CDR3, is EAGVVQSPRYKIIEKKQPVAFWCNPISGHNTLYWYLQNLGQGPELLIRYENEEAVDDSQLPKDRFSAERLKGVDSTLKIQPAELGDSAVYLCASSPTSGNTYEQYFGPGTRLTVT.

This chain connects TRBV29-1 to TRBJ2-5; a possible D gene is TRBD1 (5 bases). The CDR3 contains 12 residues. The V end was cut by 5 bases, the J end by 2 bases, with 9 bases between. Looked up from germline, CDR1 is SQVTM and CDR2 is ANQGSEA. The CDR3 DNA follows: TGCAGCGTTTCCAGGGAACAAGAGACCCAGTACTTC. Encoded protein: CSVSREQETQYF.

This chain joins TRBV5-6 and TRBJ1-3, with TRBD1 identical over 8 bases. CDR3 length: 14 residues. Trimming removed 7 bases from V and 4 bases from J; junction bases left unmatched: 7. Germline V CDR1 and CDR2: SGHDT, YYEEEE. The CDR3 reads CASQDRGQGNTIYF. The CDR3 bases are TGTGCCAGCCAAGACAGGGGTCAAGGAAACACCATATATTTT.

The chain recombines TRBV11-2 with TRBJ2-7, with 7 bases identical to TRBD2. The CDR3 runs 16 residues. Trimming cost V 1 base and J 7 bases; bases outside gene matches: 13. The germline V gene has CDR1 SGHAT and CDR2 FQNNGV. The CDR3, as DNA: TGTGCCAGCAGCTTAGGGACTAGGGGCAGAACTGGGGAGCAGTACTTC. Protein product: CASSLGTRGRTGEQYF.

This chain links TRBV10-3 with TRBJ2-1, with 9 bases lining up with TRBD2. The CDR3 contains 15 residues. CDR1 and CDR2 (germline): ENHRY, SYGVKD. After removal of 6 bases from V and 6 bases from J, the junction contained 9 bases not matched to a gene. The CDR3 DNA is TGTGCCATCAGAGGTATAGCGGGGGCCACCAATGAGCAGTTCTTC. Its translation is CAIRGIAGATNEQFF.

The chain combines TRBV12-3 or TRBV12-4 with TRBJ1-6; no definite D call. CDR3 length: 13 residues. V dropped 6 bases and J dropped 9 bases, with 12 bases sitting between them. CDR3: CASSHPPGSPLHF. CDR3 nucleotide sequence: TGTGCCAGCAGCCATCCGCCCGGTTCACCCCTCCACTTT.

V is TRBV9 and J is TRBJ1-2, with a possible D match to TRBD1 (5 bases). Trimming removed 3 bases at V and 7 bases at J, with 22 bases between. This CDR3 has 16 amino acids. The V gene's germline CDR1 is SGDLS and CDR2 YYNGEE. The CDR3 sequence: CASSGGVLGGVTGYTF. CDR3 coding DNA: TGTGCCAGCAGCGGTGGGGTCTTAGGAGGGGTTACTGGCTACACCTTC. Using reference TRBV9 and TRBJ1-2 for the parts outside the CDR3, the full variable domain is DSGVTQTPKHLITATGQRVTLRCSPRSGDLSVYWYQQSLDQGLQFLIQYYNGEERAKGNILERFSAQQFPDLHSELNLSSLELGDSALYFCASSGGVLGGVTGYTFGSGTRLTVV.

The rearrangement links TRBV5-1 to TRBJ1-1; 8 positions agree with TRBD1. This CDR3 region has 14 residues. Germline lookup yields CDR1 SGHRS and CDR2 YFSETQ. J lost 6 bases, V lost 0 bases, and 4 bases had no gene match. The DNA for the CDR3 is TGCGCCAGCAGCTTGGGCAGGGGGCGTTCTGAAGCTTTCTTT. This gives the protein CASSLGRGRSEAFF.

The J gene is TRBJ2-1, the V gene TRBV27; 8 bases fit TRBD2. Germline V gene sequence: CDR1 MNHEY, CDR2 SMNVEV (reference sequence). The CDR3 extends over 18 amino acids. V was clipped by 1 base and J by 7 bases; unmatched bases: 15. For the CDR3, the DNA is TGTGCCAGCAGTTTATTGGTAACCGGGGGGGCCGTTCTTAATGAGCAGTTCTTC. Its translation: CASSLLVTGGAVLNEQFF.

This clone appeared once. V is TRBV7-2 and J is TRBJ2-7, with 8 bases aligning to TRBD2. In germline, CDR1 is SGHTA, CDR2 FQGNSA. There are 15 residues in the CDR3. The trim removed 1 base at V and 4 bases at J, leaving 6 bases unmatched. CDR3 amino acids: CASSLEGSGVYEQYF. The CDR3 region has the DNA TGTGCCAGCAGCTTAGAGGGTAGCGGGGTATACGAGCAGTACTTC.